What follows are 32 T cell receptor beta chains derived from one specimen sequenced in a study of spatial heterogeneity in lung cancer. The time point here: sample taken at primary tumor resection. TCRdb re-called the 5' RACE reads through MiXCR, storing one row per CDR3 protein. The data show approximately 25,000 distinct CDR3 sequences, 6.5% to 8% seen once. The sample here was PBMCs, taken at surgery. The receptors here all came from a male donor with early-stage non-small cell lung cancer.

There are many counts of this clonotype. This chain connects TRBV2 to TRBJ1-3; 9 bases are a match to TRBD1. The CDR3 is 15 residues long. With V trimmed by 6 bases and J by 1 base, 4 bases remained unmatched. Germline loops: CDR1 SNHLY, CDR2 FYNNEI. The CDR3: CASRTDRGSGNTIYF. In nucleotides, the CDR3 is TGTGCCAGCAGGACCGACAGGGGGTCTGGAAACACCATATATTTT.

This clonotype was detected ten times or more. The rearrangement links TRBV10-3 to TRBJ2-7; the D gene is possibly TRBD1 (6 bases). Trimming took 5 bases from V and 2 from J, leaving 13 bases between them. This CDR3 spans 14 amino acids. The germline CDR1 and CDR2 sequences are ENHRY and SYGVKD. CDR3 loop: CAISTSTGTYEQYF. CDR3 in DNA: TGTGCCATCAGTACATCCACAGGGACCTACGAGCAGTACTTC.

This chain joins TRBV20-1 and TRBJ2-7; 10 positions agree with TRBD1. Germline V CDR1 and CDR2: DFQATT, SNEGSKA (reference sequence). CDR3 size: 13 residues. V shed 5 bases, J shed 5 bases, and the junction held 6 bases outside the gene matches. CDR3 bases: TGCAGTGCTTCCGGGACAGGGGACAACGAGCAGTACTTC. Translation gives CSASGTGDNEQYF.

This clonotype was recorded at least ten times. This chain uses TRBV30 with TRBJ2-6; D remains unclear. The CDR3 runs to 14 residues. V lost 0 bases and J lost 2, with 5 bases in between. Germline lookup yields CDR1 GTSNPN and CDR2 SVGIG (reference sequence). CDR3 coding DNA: TGTGCCTGGAGTGTTGCCCCTGGGGCCAACGTCCTGACTTTC. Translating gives CAWSVAPGANVLTF.

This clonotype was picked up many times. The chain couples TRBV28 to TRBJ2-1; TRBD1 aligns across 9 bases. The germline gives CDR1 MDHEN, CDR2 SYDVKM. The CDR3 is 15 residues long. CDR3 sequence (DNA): TGTGCAACCCTCGTCCCGGGACAGGGTACCAATGAGCAGTTCTTC. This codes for CATLVPGQGTNEQFF.

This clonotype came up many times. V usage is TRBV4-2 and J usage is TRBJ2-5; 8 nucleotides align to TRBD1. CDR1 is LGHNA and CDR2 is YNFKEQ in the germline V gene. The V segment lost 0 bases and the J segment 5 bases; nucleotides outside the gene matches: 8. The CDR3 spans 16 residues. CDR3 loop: CASSQDRGAGGETQYF. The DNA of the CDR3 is TGTGCCAGCAGCCAAGATCGTGGTGCAGGGGGCGAGACCCAGTACTTC.

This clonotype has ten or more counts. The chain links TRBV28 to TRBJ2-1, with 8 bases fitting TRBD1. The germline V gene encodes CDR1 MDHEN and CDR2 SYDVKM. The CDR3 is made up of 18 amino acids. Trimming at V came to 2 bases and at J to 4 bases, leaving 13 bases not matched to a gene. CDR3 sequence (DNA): TGTGCCAGCAGTTTACTAGACACCGGGACAGGTTTATACAATGAGCAGTTCTTC. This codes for CASSLLDTGTGLYNEQFF.

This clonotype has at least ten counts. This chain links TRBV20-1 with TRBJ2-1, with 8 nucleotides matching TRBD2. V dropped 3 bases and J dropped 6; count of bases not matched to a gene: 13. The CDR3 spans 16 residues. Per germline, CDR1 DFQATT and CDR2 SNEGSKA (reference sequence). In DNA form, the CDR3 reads TGCAGTGCTAGTGACCAAGCGGGAGAAAGGGTCAATGAGCAGTTCTTC. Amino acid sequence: CSASDQAGERVNEQFF.

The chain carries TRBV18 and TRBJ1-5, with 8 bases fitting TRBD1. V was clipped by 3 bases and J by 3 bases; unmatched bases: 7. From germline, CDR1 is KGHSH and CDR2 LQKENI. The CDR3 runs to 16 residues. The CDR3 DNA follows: TGTGCCAGCTCACCTCAGGGGGCAGGATACAATCAGCCCCAGCATTTT. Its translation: CASSPQGAGYNQPQHF.

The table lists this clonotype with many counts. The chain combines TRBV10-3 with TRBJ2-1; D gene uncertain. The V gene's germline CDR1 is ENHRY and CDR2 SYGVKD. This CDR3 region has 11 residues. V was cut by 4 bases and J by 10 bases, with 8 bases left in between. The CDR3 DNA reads TGTGCCATCAGTGTTCGGTCCGAGCAGTTCTTC. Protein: CAISVRSEQFF.

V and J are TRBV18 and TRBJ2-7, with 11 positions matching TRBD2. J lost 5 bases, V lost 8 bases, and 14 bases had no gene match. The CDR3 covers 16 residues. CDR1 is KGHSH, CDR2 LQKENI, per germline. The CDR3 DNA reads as TGTGCCAGCACAAAGCCCCTACTAGCGGGAGTGGACGAGCAGTACTTC. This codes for CASTKPLLAGVDEQYF. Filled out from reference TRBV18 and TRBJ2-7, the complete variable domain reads NAGVMQNPRHLVRRRGQEARLRCSPMKGHSHVYWYRQLPEEGLKFMVYLQKENIIDESGMPKERFSAEFPKEGPSILRIQQVVRGDSAAYFCASTKPLLAGVDEQYFGPGTRLTVT.

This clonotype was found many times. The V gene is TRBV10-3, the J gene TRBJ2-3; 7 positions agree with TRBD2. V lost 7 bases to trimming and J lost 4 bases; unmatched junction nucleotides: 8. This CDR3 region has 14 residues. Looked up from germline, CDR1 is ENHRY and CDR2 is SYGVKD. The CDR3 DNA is TGTGCCATCAAAGCGGGACCCAACCCAGATACGCAGTATTTT. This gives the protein CAIKAGPNPDTQYF.

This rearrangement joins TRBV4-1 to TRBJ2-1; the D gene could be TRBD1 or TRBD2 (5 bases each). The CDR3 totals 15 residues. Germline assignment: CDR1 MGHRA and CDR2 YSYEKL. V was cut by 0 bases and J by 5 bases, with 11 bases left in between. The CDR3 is CASSQDQGVHNEQFF. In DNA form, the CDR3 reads TGCGCCAGCAGCCAAGACCAGGGAGTCCACAATGAGCAGTTCTTC.

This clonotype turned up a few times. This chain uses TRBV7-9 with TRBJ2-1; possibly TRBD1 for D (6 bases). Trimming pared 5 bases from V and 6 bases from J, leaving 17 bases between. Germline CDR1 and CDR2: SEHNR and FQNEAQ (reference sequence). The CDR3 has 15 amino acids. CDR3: CASSPQGLTINEQFF. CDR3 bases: TGTGCCAGCAGCCCACAGGGTTTGACAATCAATGAGCAGTTCTTC.

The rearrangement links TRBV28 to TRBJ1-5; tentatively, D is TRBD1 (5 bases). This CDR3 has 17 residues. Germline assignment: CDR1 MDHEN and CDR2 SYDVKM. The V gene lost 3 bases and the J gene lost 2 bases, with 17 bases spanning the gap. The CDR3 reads CASSFYPQGSGNQPQHF. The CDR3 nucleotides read TGTGCCAGCAGTTTTTATCCCCAGGGTTCGGGCAATCAGCCCCAGCATTTT.

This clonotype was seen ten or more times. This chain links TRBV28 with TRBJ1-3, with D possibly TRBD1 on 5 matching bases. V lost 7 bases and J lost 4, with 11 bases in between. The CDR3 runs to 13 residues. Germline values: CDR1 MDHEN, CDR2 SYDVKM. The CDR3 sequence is CASNLKGGNTIYF. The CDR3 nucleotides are TGTGCCAGCAACCTTAAGGGGGGAAACACCATATATTTT.

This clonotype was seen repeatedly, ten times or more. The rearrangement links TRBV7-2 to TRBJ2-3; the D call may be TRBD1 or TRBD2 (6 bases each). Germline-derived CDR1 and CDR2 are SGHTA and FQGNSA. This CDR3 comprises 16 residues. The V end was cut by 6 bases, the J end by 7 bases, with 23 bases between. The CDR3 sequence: CASSPPIGGRRHTQYF. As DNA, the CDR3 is TGTGCCAGCAGTCCGCCGATCGGGGGCCGTCGGCATACGCAGTATTTT.

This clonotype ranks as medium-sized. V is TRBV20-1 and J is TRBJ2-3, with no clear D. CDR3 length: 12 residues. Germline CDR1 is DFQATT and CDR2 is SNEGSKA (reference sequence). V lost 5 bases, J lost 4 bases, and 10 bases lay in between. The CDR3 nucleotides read TGCAGTGCTCGCGGACCGGCAGATACGCAGTATTTT. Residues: CSARGPADTQYF.

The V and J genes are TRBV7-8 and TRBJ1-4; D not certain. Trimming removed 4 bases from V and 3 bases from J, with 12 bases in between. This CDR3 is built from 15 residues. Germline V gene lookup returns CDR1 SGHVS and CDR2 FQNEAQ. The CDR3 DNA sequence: TGTGCCAGCAGCTCGAGGAGGTTCTCTAATGAAAAACTGTTTTTT. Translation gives CASSSRRFSNEKLFF.

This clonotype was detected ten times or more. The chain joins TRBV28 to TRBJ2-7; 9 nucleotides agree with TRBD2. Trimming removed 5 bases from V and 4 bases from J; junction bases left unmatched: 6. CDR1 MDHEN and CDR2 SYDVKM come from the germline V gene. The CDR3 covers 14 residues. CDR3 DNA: TGTGCCAGCAGTGATAGCGGGGGCCAGTACGAGCAGTACGTC. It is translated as CASSDSGGQYEQYV.

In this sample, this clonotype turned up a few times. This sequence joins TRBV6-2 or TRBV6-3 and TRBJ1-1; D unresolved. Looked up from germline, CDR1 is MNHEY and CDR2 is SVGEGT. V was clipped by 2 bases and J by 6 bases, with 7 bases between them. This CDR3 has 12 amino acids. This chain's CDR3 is CASSYDVAEAFF. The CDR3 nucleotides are TGTGCCAGCAGTTACGACGTAGCTGAAGCTTTCTTT.

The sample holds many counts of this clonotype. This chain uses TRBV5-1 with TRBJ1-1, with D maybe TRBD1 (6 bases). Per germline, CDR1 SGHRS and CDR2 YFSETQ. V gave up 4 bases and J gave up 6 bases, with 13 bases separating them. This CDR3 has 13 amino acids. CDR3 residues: CASSGGGRPEAFF. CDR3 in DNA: TGCGCCAGCAGCGGAGGGGGTAGGCCTGAAGCTTTCTTT.

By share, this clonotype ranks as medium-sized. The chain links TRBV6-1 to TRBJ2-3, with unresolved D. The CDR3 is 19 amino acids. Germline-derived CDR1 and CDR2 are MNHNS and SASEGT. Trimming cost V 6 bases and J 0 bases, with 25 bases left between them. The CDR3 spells CASSPSFYETGVSTDTQYF. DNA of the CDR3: TGTGCCAGCAGCCCTTCCTTCTACGAGACTGGAGTTAGCACAGATACGCAGTATTTT.

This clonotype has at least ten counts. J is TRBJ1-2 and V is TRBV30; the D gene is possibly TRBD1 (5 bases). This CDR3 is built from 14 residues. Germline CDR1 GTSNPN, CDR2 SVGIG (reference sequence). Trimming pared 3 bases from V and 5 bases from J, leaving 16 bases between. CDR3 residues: CAWSLRVFQYGYTF. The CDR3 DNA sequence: TGTGCCTGGAGCCTCAGGGTCTTTCAGTATGGCTACACCTTC.

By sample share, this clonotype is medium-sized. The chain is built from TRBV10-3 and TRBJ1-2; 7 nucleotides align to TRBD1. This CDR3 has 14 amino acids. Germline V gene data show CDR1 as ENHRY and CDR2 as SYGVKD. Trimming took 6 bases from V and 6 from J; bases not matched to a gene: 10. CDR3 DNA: TGTGCCATCAGGATACTCGACAGGGTGGATGGCTACACCTTC. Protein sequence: CAIRILDRVDGYTF.

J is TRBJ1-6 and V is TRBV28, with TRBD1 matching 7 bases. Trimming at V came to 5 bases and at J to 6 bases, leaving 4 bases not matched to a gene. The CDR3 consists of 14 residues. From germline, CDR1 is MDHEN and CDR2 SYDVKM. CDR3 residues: CASSHNRGNSPLHF. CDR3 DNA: TGTGCCAGCAGTCACAACAGGGGTAATTCACCCCTCCACTTT.

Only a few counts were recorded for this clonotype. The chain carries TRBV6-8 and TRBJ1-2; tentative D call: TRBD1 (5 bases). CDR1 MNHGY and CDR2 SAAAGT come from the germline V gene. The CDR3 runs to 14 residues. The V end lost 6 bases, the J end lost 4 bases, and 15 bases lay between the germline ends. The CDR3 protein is CASSDSKFFYGYTF. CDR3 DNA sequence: TGTGCCAGCAGCGACAGCAAGTTCTTCTATGGCTACACCTTC.

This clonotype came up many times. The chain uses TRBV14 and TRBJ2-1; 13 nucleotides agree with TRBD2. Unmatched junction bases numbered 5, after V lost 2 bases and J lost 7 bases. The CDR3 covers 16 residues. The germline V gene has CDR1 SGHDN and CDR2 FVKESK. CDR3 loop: CASSQPGLAGKNEQFF. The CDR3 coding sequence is TGTGCCAGCAGCCAACCGGGACTAGCGGGAAAAAATGAGCAGTTCTTC.

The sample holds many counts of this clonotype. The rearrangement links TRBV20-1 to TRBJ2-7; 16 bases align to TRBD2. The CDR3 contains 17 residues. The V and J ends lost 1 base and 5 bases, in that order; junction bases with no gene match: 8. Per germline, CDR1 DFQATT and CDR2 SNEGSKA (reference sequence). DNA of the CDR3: TGCAGTGCTAGAGCCGGCGGGACTAGCGGGAGGGCCGACGAGCAGTACTTC. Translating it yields CSARAGGTSGRADEQYF.

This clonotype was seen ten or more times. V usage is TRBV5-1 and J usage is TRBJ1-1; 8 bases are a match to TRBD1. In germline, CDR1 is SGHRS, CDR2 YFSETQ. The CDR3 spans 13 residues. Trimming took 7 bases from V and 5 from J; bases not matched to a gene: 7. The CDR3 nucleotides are TGCGCCAGCGGCGTACACAGGGGGACTGAAGCTTTCTTT. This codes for CASGVHRGTEAFF.

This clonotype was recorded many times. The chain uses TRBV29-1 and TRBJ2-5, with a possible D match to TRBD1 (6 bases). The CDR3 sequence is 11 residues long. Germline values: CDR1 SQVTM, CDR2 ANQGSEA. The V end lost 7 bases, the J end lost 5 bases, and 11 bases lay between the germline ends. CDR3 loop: CSARQDETQYF. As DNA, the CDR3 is TGCAGCGCAAGACAGGATGAGACCCAGTACTTC.

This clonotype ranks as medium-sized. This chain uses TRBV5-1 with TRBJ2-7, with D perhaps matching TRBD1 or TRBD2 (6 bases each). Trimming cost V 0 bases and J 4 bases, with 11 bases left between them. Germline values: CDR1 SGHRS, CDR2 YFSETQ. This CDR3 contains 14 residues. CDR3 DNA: TGCGCCAGCAGCTTGGACGGGGGCGTGTACGAGCAGTACTTC. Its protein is CASSLDGGVYEQYF.